This T cell receptor beta chain was obtained from a study of T cell repertoires in cytomegalovirus infection. Broader study findings: Across the ex vivo response, the dominant clonotypes were HLA-C-restricted CMV-specific TCR beta clonotypes.

This clonotype was observed a handful of times. Its antigen is currently unknown. This CDR3 region has 15 residues. Trimming cost V 4 bases and J 0 bases, with 13 bases left between them. Germline V gene data show CDR1 as SGHNT and CDR2 as YYREEE (reference sequence). TCRdb redid the calling of the reads with MiXCR, one entry per CDR3 protein. This repertoire shows almost 500,000 distinct CDR3 sequences, roughly 10% found once; its top ten account for 10%. J is TRBJ1-1 and V is TRBV5-4; D is undetermined. The sample consisted of PBMCs. The TCR sequence derives from a human donor in good health (CMV status not recorded). Some clones in this sample may be carry-over from other donors' samples. The CDR3 loop reads CASSQRASMNTEAFF. The CDR3 DNA is TGTGCCAGCAGCCAGAGGGCTTCGATGAACACTGAAGCTTTCTTT. The whole variable domain, filled in from reference TRBV5-4 and TRBJ1-1, reads ETGVTQSPTHLIKTRGQQVTLRCSSQSGHNTVSWYQQALGQGPQFIFQYYREEENGRGNFPPRFSGLQFPNYSSELNVNALELDDSALYLCASSQRASMNTEAFFGQGTRLTVV.